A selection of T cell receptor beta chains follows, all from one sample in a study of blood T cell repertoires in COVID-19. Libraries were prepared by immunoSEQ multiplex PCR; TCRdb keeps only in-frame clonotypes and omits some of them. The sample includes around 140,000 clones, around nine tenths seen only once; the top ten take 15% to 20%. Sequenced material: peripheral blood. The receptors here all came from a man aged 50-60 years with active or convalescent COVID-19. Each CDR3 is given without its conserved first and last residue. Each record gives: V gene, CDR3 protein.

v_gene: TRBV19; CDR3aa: ASSGGWQYSNQPQH
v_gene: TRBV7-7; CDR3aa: ASSPGTGPPTGANVLT
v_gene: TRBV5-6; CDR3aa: ASSYWTGFYGYT
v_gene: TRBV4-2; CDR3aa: ASSQEDGQGVQPQH
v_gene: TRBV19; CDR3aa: ASSPRLSAGAYEQY
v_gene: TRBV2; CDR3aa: ASTGGNSPLH
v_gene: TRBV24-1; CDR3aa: ATSGAGGDYEQY
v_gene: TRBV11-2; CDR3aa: ASSAYDRVAGNTIY
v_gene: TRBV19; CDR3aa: ASSMTSGGSNTGELF
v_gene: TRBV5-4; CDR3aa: ASTTRAGGADTQY
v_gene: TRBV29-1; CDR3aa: SVVPGQYPGELF
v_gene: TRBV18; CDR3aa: ASSADRGSYEQY
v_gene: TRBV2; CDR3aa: ASSEAVHSYEQY
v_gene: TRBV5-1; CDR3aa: ASSWTSGGAQETQY
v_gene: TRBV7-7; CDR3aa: ASSVDSGLQETQY
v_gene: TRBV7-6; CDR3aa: ASSPRTGGYEQY
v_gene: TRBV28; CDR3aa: ASSLSGQPSYEQY
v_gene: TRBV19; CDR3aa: ASSNRQEKLF
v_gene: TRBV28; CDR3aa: ASSFNITSGTYEQY
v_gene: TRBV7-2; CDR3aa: ASSLAGVRTGELF
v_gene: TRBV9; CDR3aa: ASSVSWREGLGSYNEQF
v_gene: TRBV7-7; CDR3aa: ASSLGRGAGNTIY
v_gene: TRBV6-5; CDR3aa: ASSYGNTIY
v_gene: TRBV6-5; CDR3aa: ASRGLQGRTEAF
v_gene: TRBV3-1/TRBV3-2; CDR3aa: ASSQVEGDRVYNEQF
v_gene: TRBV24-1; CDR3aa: ATQRGGAGTDTQY
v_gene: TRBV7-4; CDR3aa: ASSHGGGVPYNEQF
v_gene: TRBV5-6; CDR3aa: ASTRGQGGGYT
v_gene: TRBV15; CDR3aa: ATSRPSGVTGTQY
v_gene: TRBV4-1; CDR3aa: ASSQDFLNGRGISYEQY
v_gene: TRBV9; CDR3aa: ASSPVSGTGFANTIY
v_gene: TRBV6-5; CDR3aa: ASRQGSGNQPQH
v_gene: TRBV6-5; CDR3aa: ASSYTRNSNQPQH
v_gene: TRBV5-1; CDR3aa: ASSLDRGLTEAF
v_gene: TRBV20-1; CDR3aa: SASASGGASTDTQY
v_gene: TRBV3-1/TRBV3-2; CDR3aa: ASSQDPRDTNAYEQY
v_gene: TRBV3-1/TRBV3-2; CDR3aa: ASSPEVRTSGGVETQY
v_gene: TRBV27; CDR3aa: ASSLYGLYSNQPQH
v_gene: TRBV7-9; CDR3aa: ASSPSGNTDTQY
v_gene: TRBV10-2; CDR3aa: ASSDQGTSTDTQY
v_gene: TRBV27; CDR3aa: ASSWTTGGHTEAF
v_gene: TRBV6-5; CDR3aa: ASSYGRTDQETQY